The 23 T cell receptor beta chains presented below share a single source sample, sequenced in a study of monozygotic twins with cystic fibrosis. TCRdb's copy holds only in-frame clones and misses some; the assay was immunoSEQ multiplex PCR. The sample contains around 36,000 clones, roughly three fifths of which appear only once. The sample was blood. These receptors all come from a girl aged 5-17 years with cystic fibrosis.

The rearrangement joins TRBV5-4 to TRBJ2-7; D might be TRBD1 (6 bases). The V end lost 4 bases, the J end lost 2 bases, and 13 bases lay between the germline ends. CDR1 is SGHNT and CDR2 is YYREEE in the germline V gene (reference sequence). CDR3 size: 14 residues. The CDR3 protein is CASSKKQGPYEQYF. The CDR3 region has the DNA TGTGCCAGCAGCAAAAAACAGGGTCCCTACGAGCAGTACTTC.

The chain joins TRBV9 to TRBJ1-4, with D perhaps matching TRBD1 (5 bases). Between the trimmed V and J ends, which lost 0 bases and 12 bases, there was a span of 12 bases. The CDR3 length is 13 residues. The germline V gene has CDR1 SGDLS and CDR2 YYNGEE. CDR3 in DNA: TGTGCCAGCAGCGTAGCTGCCGGGACGGAACTGTTTTTT. This codes for CASSVAAGTELFF.

V usage is TRBV5-1 and J usage is TRBJ1-4, with a weak D call TRBD1 (6 bases). The V and J ends lost 4 bases and 8 bases respectively, with 24 bases between them. Germline assignment: CDR1 SGHRS and CDR2 YFSETQ. The CDR3 has 17 residues. CDR3: CASSPGWGGGFVEKLFF. The CDR3 nucleotides read TGCGCCAGCAGCCCGGGGTGGGGAGGGGGTTTTGTCGAAAAACTGTTTTTT.

V gene TRBV9 combines with J gene TRBJ1-1, with D hard to call. Between the trimmed V and J ends, which lost 0 bases and 5 bases, there was a span of 8 bases. The CDR3 extends over 13 amino acids. From germline, CDR1 is SGDLS and CDR2 YYNGEE. This CDR3 is CASSVGGETEAFF. Written as DNA, the CDR3 is TGTGCCAGCAGCGTAGGGGGTGAGACTGAAGCTTTCTTT. Full variable domain (missing parts from reference TRBV9 and TRBJ1-1): DSGVTQTPKHLITATGQRVTLRCSPRSGDLSVYWYQQSLDQGLQFLIQYYNGEERAKGNILERFSAQQFPDLHSELNLSSLELGDSALYFCASSVGGETEAFFGQGTRLTVV.

CDR3 DNA: TGTGCCAGCAGCGTAGAGGGGTTGAACACCGGGGAGCTGTTTTTT. It specifies CASSVEGLNTGELFF. The chain combines TRBV9 with TRBJ2-2, with D perhaps matching TRBD1 (5 bases). The CDR3 is made up of 15 amino acids. The germline CDR1 and CDR2 sequences are SGDLS and YYNGEE. V lost 0 bases and J lost 1, with 7 bases in between.

The chain joins TRBV9 to TRBJ2-2; no reliable D call. V gave up 4 bases and J gave up 4 bases, with 23 bases separating them. The CDR3 is made up of 18 amino acids. Germline CDR1 and CDR2: SGDLS and YYNGEE. The CDR3 here is CASSPDPQRHLVTGELFF. The CDR3 DNA follows: TGTGCCAGCAGCCCCGACCCCCAGCGTCACCTCGTCACCGGGGAGCTGTTTTTT.

The rearrangement uses TRBV5-1 and TRBJ2-1; the D is unclear. CDR1 is SGHRS, CDR2 YFSETQ, per germline. This CDR3 comprises 12 residues. V was shortened by 5 bases and J by 8 bases, with 11 bases between the two germline ends. The CDR3 loop reads CASSLPRDEQFF. CDR3 DNA sequence: TGCGCCAGCAGTTTACCTCGGGATGAGCAGTTCTTC.

The chain has TRBV29-1 and TRBJ2-1; TRBD2 might be the D (5 bases). The germline gives CDR1 SQVTM, CDR2 ANQGSEA. This CDR3 has 15 amino acids. The ends were cut back, 0 bases at V and 6 bases at J, with 15 bases in the middle. The CDR3 DNA sequence: TGCAGCGTTGAAGATCCTCGGGAAAGGGTCAATGAGCAGTTCTTC. Protein: CSVEDPRERVNEQFF.

The rearrangement uses TRBV14 and TRBJ2-7; D tentatively reads TRBD1 or TRBD2 (6 bases each). CDR1 and CDR2 (germline): SGHDN, FVKESK. V dropped 3 bases and J dropped 2 bases, with 11 bases sitting between them. CDR3 size: 14 residues. The CDR3: CASSHSGAAYEQYF. In DNA, the CDR3 is TGTGCCAGCAGCCATTCGGGGGCCGCCTACGAGCAGTACTTC.

The V and J genes are TRBV6-5 and TRBJ1-3, with no clear D. The CDR3 has 12 amino acids. The germline V gene has CDR1 MNHEY and CDR2 SVGAGI. The germline V and J ends were trimmed by 5 bases and 4 bases, with 6 bases remaining between them. DNA for the CDR3: TGTGCCAGCAGTCCGGGGGGAAACACCATATATTTT. Its protein product is CASSPGGNTIYF.

The genes are TRBV2 and TRBJ1-1; 7 positions match TRBD1. The CDR3 is 16 residues long. The V segment lost 7 bases and the J segment 3 bases; nucleotides outside the gene matches: 14. The germline CDR1 and CDR2 sequences are SNHLY and FYNNEI. The chain's CDR3 is CASTLVGGQSHTEAFF. As DNA, the CDR3 is TGTGCCAGCACCCTTGTCGGGGGACAGTCCCACACTGAAGCTTTCTTT.

A single count supports this clone. Other nucleotide sequences from this sample produce the same CDR3. The chain joins TRBV7-2 to TRBJ2-2; a possible D gene is TRBD2 (5 bases). Germline-derived CDR1 and CDR2 are SGHTA and FQGNSA. The ends were cut back, 3 bases at V and 6 bases at J, with 8 bases in the middle. The CDR3 contains 13 residues. The CDR3 coding sequence is TGTGCCAGCAGCTTGGGAGCGGCCGGGGAGCTGTTTTTT. Translation: CASSLGAAGELFF.

The chain carries TRBV23-1 and TRBJ2-3, with a weak D call TRBD2 (7 bases). TRBV23-1 is an ORF; its function is uncertain. The CDR3 runs to 14 residues. V was clipped by 9 bases and J by 3 bases, with 16 bases between them. DNA of the CDR3: TGCGCCAGGGGGGAGGGGGTAAGGACAGATACGCAGTATTTT. It yields the protein CARGEGVRTDTQYF.

The V call is TRBV7-8, the J call TRBJ1-5, with D uncertain. Germline-derived CDR1 and CDR2 are SGHVS and FQNEAQ. V lost 2 bases and J 3 bases, leaving 17 bases between the germline ends. The length of the CDR3 is 17 residues. This chain's CDR3 is CASSLNLVLGNNQPQHF. DNA for the CDR3: TGTGCCAGCAGCTTAAACCTGGTCCTTGGGAACAATCAGCCCCAGCATTTT.

The chain is built from TRBV14 and TRBJ2-1; 10 nucleotides agree with TRBD1. The CDR3 extends over 17 amino acids. After removal of 0 bases from V and 9 bases from J, the junction contained 11 bases not matched to a gene. Germline loops: CDR1 SGHDN, CDR2 FVKESK. CDR3 sequence: CASSQDGLGQGRVEQFF. DNA of the CDR3: TGTGCCAGCAGCCAAGATGGTCTGGGACAGGGGAGGGTTGAGCAGTTCTTC.

The table lists this clone with a few counts. The DNA for the CDR3 is TGCGCCTCGGGAGGGGGAGCTTCAAACACTGAAGCTTTCTTT. Its protein is CASGGGASNTEAFF. This chain joins TRBV10-2 and TRBJ1-1, with a weak D call TRBD1 (6 bases). The V gene lost 11 bases and the J gene lost 2 bases, with 18 bases spanning the gap. CDR3 length: 14 residues. Germline V gene lookup returns CDR1 WSHSY and CDR2 SAAADI.

This chain uses TRBV7-2 with TRBJ2-1; 9 bases map to TRBD2. In germline, CDR1 is SGHTA, CDR2 FQGNSA. J lost 2 bases, V lost 1 base, and 6 bases had no gene match. The CDR3 loop spans 17 amino acids. CDR3 in amino acids: CASSLVRSSGAYNEQFF. The CDR3 DNA is TGTGCCAGCAGCTTAGTTCGGTCTAGCGGGGCCTACAATGAGCAGTTCTTC.

V and J are TRBV9 and TRBJ2-7, with a weak D call TRBD1 (6 bases). Germline assignment: CDR1 SGDLS and CDR2 YYNGEE. Trimming pared 2 bases from V and 4 bases from J, leaving 13 bases between. The CDR3 loop spans 14 amino acids. This CDR3 reads CASSVGTTPYEQYF. CDR3 DNA: TGTGCCAGCAGCGTTGGGACAACGCCTTACGAGCAGTACTTC.

This clone turned up a few times. The chain employs TRBV20-1 and TRBJ2-5; no reliable D call. The germline V gene encodes CDR1 DFQATT and CDR2 SNEGSKA (reference sequence). V lost 3 bases, J lost 2 bases, and 4 bases lay in between. The CDR3 has 11 amino acids. The CDR3 protein is CSASRQETQYF. In DNA, the CDR3 is TGCAGTGCTAGCAGGCAAGAGACCCAGTACTTC.

This clone was found a few times. The V call is TRBV11-2, the J call TRBJ2-2; 8 positions match TRBD2. The CDR3 contains 15 residues. The germline V gene has CDR1 SGHAT and CDR2 FQNNGV. The V gene end was trimmed by 5 bases and the J gene end by 6 bases; junction bases not matched to a gene: 8. The CDR3 sequence: CASSAGLDLAGELFF. In DNA form, the CDR3 reads TGTGCCAGCAGCGCGGGACTAGACCTTGCCGGGGAGCTGTTTTTT.

The rearrangement joins TRBV5-1 to TRBJ2-1, with 7 nucleotides matching TRBD2. The CDR3 length is 16 residues. Germline V gene data show CDR1 as SGHRS and CDR2 as YFSETQ. The V gene end was trimmed by 4 bases and the J gene end by 4 bases; junction bases not matched to a gene: 11. The CDR3 region is CASSPTLAESYNEQFF. The CDR3 DNA is TGCGCCAGCAGCCCGACCCTAGCGGAATCTTACAATGAGCAGTTCTTC.

V is TRBV28 and J is TRBJ1-1; no reliable D call. Looked up from germline, CDR1 is MDHEN and CDR2 is SYDVKM. Trimming stripped 5 bases from V and 4 bases from J, with 8 bases between. The CDR3 is 12 residues long. DNA of the CDR3: TGTGCCAGCAGTGACCCCCCCACTGAAGCTTTCTTT. This sequence encodes CASSDPPTEAFF.

V usage is TRBV7-9 and J usage is TRBJ2-7; D perhaps matches TRBD1 (6 bases). The germline CDR1 and CDR2 sequences are SEHNR and FQNEAQ (reference sequence). The CDR3 sequence is 16 residues long. V lost 4 bases and J lost 3, with 19 bases in between. The CDR3, as DNA: TGTGCCAGCAGCTCAATTCAGGGGCACAATATCTACGAGCAGTACGTC. Translated: CASSSIQGHNIYEQYV.